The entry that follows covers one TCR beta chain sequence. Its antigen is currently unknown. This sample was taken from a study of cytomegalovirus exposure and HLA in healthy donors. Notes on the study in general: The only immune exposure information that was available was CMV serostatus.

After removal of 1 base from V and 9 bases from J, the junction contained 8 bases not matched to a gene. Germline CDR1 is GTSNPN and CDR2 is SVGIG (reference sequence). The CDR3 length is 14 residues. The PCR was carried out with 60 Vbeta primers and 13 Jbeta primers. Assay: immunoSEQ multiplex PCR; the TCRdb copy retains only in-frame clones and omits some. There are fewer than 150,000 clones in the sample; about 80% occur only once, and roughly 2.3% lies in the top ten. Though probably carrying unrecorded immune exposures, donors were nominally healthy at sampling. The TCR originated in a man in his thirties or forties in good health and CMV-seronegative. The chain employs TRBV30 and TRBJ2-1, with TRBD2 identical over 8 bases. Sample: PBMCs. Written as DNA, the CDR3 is TGTGCCTGGAGTGGGCTAGCGGGTAGGGGTGAGCAGTTCTTC. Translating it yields CAWSGLAGRGEQFF.